This section outlines one T cell receptor (beta chain) sequence together with its context. Its specificity is unknown. These data are taken from a study of T cells in Graves' hyperthyroidism and ophthalmopathy. The study's findings and limits: Ophthalmopathy was distinguished from stable hyperthyroidism by 13 V-J signatures. Researchers found most expanded thyroid clonotypes above 0.001 in blood as well.

Germline lookup yields CDR1 MNHGY and CDR2 SVAAGI. CDR3 length: 13 amino acids. V dropped 4 bases and J dropped 1 base, with 8 bases sitting between them. RNA transcripts provided the source from which TCR beta CDR3 regions were amplified. Initially, a first-round RT-PCR of the TCR CDR3 employed the HTBI primer set. Each CDR3 protein gets one entry after TCRdb re-called the multiplex PCR reads with MiXCR. This sample carries fewer than 850,000 distinct CDR3 sequences, 15% to 20% of them seen once, and the ten largest clones take roughly 15%. It was uncontrolled infection, other autoimmune disease, pregnancy or lactation that excluded patients.

The rearrangement uses TRBV6-9 and TRBJ2-7; TRBD2 is a possible D gene (6 bases). The sequence came from a man between 45 and 60 years old with Graves' hyperthyroidism. The sequenced sample consisted of blood. The CDR3 DNA is TGTGCCAGCAGTTGGGAGGAGTCCTACGAGCAGTACTTC. Its translation is CASSWEESYEQYF.